This T cell receptor beta chain was obtained from a study of response to subunit inactivated influenza vaccine. General study findings and limits: That few new T cells are recruited by each seasonal influenza vaccination was the authors' suggestion.

This clonotype was detected only a few times. Its cognate antigen is unknown. TCRdb re-derived calls from the RT-PCR reads in MiXCR, one entry per CDR3 protein. The profile shows 300,000 to 350,000 distinct CDR3 sequences, 21% of them singletons. CDR3 length: 14 amino acids. V was pared by 5 bases and J by 4 bases, with 12 bases between. Germline lookup yields CDR1 DFQATT and CDR2 SNEGSKA (reference sequence). The J gene is TRBJ1-6, the V gene TRBV20-1; D is unclear. The starting material was PBMCs from blood, obtained less than 22 months after vaccination. The receptor was isolated from a man between 50 and 69 years old who received an inactivated influenza vaccine. The CDR3 sequence is CSALSQNYNSPLHF. CDR3 nucleotide sequence: TGCAGTGCTCTCAGCCAGAATTATAATTCACCCCTCCACTTT.